These 32 T cell receptor beta chains were sequenced from one sample in a study of T cell repertoires in cytomegalovirus infection. MiXCR, applied by TCRdb to the reads, yields one record per CDR3 protein. In the table there are hundreds of thousands of distinct CDR3 sequences, around 32% of which are singletons. No antigen has been identified for these receptors. Sequenced here: cultured CD8+ T cells from PBMCs, sampled from culture after CMV antigen stimulation. These receptors came from a human donor in good health (CMV status not recorded). Some clones in this sample may be carry-over from other donors' samples.

This chain joins TRBV27 and TRBJ2-7; D may be TRBD1 (7 bases). Germline-derived CDR1 and CDR2 are MNHEY and SMNVEV (reference sequence). V was clipped by 5 bases and J by 1 base, with 15 bases between them. This CDR3 contains 15 residues. CDR3 DNA sequence: TGTGCCAGCAGTCCCCGCGGGACAGTATCCTACGAGCAGTACTTC. Amino acid sequence: CASSPRGTVSYEQYF.

This clonotype appeared a few times. The genes are TRBV4-2 and TRBJ2-5; 9 bases are a match to TRBD2. Germline V gives CDR1 LGHNA, CDR2 YNFKEQ. The CDR3 extends over 15 amino acids. With 2 bases clipped from V and 3 bases from J, the junction kept 4 bases outside the gene matches. DNA of the CDR3: TGTGCCAGCAGCCAAAAGGCGGGGGGGAAAGAGACCCAGTACTTC. The encoded protein is CASSQKAGGKETQYF.

This clonotype was observed a handful of times. V is TRBV12-3 or TRBV12-4 and J is TRBJ2-7, with D perhaps TRBD1 (6 bases). The CDR3 is 13 amino acids. Trimming pared 6 bases from V and 3 bases from J, leaving 12 bases between. CDR3 sequence: CASSIRQVYEQYF. Here the CDR3 DNA reads TGTGCCAGCAGCATTCGACAGGTCTACGAGCAGTACTTC.

This clonotype occurred many times. This chain connects TRBV7-3 to TRBJ2-1; D not resolved. Germline CDR1 is SGHTA and CDR2 is FQGTGA. Deletions cut 5 bases from V and 1 base from J, with 21 bases between. CDR3 length equals 18 residues. CDR3 protein: CASSLPGAGRRSYNEQFF. As DNA, the CDR3 is TGTGCCAGCAGCCTCCCTGGTGCAGGTCGTCGGTCCTACAATGAGCAGTTCTTC. Complete variable domain (other parts from reference TRBV7-3 and TRBJ2-1): GAGVSQTPSNKVTEKGKYVELRCDPISGHTALYWYRQSLGQGPEFLIYFQGTGAADDSGLPNDRFFAVRPEGSVSTLKIQRTERGDSAVYLCASSLPGAGRRSYNEQFFGPGTRLTVL.

The table lists this clonotype with a few counts. The chain uses TRBV7-9 and TRBJ2-5, with D perhaps being TRBD1 or TRBD2 (6 bases each). V shed 10 bases and J shed 0 bases, with 18 bases lying between them. Germline V CDR1 and CDR2: SEHNR, FQNEAQ (reference sequence). CDR3 length: 15 amino acids. CDR3 in DNA: TGTGCCATCGGCCTCAGGAGGGGGTACCAAGAGACCCAGTACTTC. Its protein is CAIGLRRGYQETQYF.

The chain employs TRBV4-2 and TRBJ1-1, with 8 nucleotides matching TRBD1. The CDR3 contains 16 residues. Germline CDR1 LGHNA, CDR2 YNFKEQ. V lost 2 bases and J lost 4; bases outside the gene matches: 9. This CDR3 is CASSQITGGVGTEAFF. The CDR3 nucleotides are TGTGCCAGCAGCCAAATTACAGGGGGTGTTGGCACTGAAGCTTTCTTT.

This clonotype has just a few counts. The chain combines TRBV7-9 with TRBJ2-2; no clear D. Between the trimmed V and J ends, which lost 1 base and 5 bases, there was a span of 20 bases. The CDR3 runs to 18 residues. The germline gives CDR1 SEHNR, CDR2 FQNEAQ (reference sequence). The CDR3 sequence: CASSLDFRQEGPTGELFF. The DNA for the CDR3 is TGTGCCAGCAGCTTAGACTTTCGGCAGGAAGGCCCAACCGGGGAGCTGTTTTTT.

CDR3 coding DNA: TGTGCCAGCAGCTTCTTCCCTCCGAGCGGGGGGTGGGATGAGCAGTTCTTC. This translates into CASSFFPPSGGWDEQFF. This chain joins TRBV7-9 and TRBJ2-1; 9 nucleotides line up with TRBD2. V gave up 3 bases and J gave up 8 bases; unmatched junction bases: 14. Germline V gene data show CDR1 as SEHNR and CDR2 as FQNEAQ (reference sequence). This CDR3 spans 17 amino acids.

This clonotype showed up just once. The rearrangement links TRBV27 to TRBJ2-1, with D hard to call. Trimming took 2 bases from V and 10 from J, leaving 15 bases between them. The CDR3 totals 14 residues. Germline CDR1 MNHEY, CDR2 SMNVEV (reference sequence). The CDR3 reads CASSLPGLEREQFF. The CDR3 nucleotides read TGTGCCAGCAGTTTACCGGGCCTAGAGAGGGAGCAGTTCTTC.

In the case of this clonotype: This sequence is one base from a far larger clone and is likely a read error. The rearrangement joins TRBV7-6 to TRBJ2-7, with 7 bases that match TRBD1. The V and J ends lost 5 bases and 2 bases, in that order; junction bases with no gene match: 6. This CDR3 is 14 amino acids long. Germline V CDR1 and CDR2: SGHVS, FNYEAQ. CDR3 sequence reads: CASSPGTDTYEQYF. The CDR3, as DNA: TGTGCCAGCAGCCCCGGGACAGACACCTACGAGCAGTACTTC. Full variable domain (remainder filled in from reference TRBV7-6 and TRBJ2-7): GAGVSQSPRYKVTKRGQDVALRCDPISGHVSLYWYRQALGQGPEFLTYFNYEAQQDKSGLPNDRFSAERPEGSISTLTIQRTEQRDSAMYRCASSPGTDTYEQYFGPGTRLTVT.

This chain uses TRBV5-6 with TRBJ2-1; weak D call: TRBD2 (6 bases). The CDR3 spans 14 residues. Per the germline V gene, CDR1 is SGHDT and CDR2 is YYEEEE. V dropped 7 bases and J dropped 4 bases, with 15 bases sitting between them. The chain's CDR3 is CASSGGTGYNEQFF. The CDR3 region has the DNA TGTGCCAGCTCCGGAGGGACGGGGTACAATGAGCAGTTCTTC.

Comment on this clonotype: A read error may account for a junction end that differs from germline. The chain couples TRBV19 to TRBJ1-3; D is unresolved. This CDR3 has 16 amino acids. Germline V gene sequence: CDR1 LNHDA, CDR2 SQIVND (reference sequence). CDR3 bases: TGTGTCAGTAGTATAGGCCCGGATACCTCTGGAAACACCATATATTTT. Protein sequence: CVSSIGPDTSGNTIYF.

The V call is TRBV19, the J call TRBJ1-2; 9 bases are shared with TRBD1. CDR3 length: 14 residues. Trimming took 6 bases from V and 4 from J; bases not matched to a gene: 6. Looked up from germline, CDR1 is LNHDA and CDR2 is SQIVND (reference sequence). CDR3 coding DNA: TGTGCCAGTAGGCCGGGACAGGGCAGCTATGGCTACACCTTC. Translation gives CASRPGQGSYGYTF.

The rearrangement joins TRBV6-1 to TRBJ2-5, with 14 bases matching TRBD2. The CDR3 runs to 18 residues. The V gene end was trimmed by 7 bases and the J gene end by 5 bases; junction bases not matched to a gene: 15. Germline CDR1 and CDR2: MNHNS and SASEGT. Here the CDR3 reads CASILLGTSGGRGETQYF. DNA of the CDR3: TGTGCCAGCATCCTCCTAGGGACTAGCGGGGGCCGGGGGGAGACCCAGTACTTC.

The chain recombines TRBV6-1 with TRBJ1-2, with D uncertain. Trimming took 6 bases from V and 2 from J, leaving 13 bases between them. CDR1 MNHNS and CDR2 SASEGT come from the germline V gene. The CDR3 consists of 14 residues. CDR3 region: CASRTYQLNYGYTF. The CDR3 coding sequence is TGTGCCAGCAGAACCTATCAGCTAAACTATGGCTACACCTTC.

This chain connects TRBV28 to TRBJ2-3; 9 nucleotides agree with TRBD1. The ends lost 7 bases at V and 6 bases at J; junction bases unmatched: 17. Per the germline V gene, CDR1 is MDHEN and CDR2 is SYDVKM. This CDR3 has 17 amino acids. CDR3 in amino acids: CASIPGTGNWWVDTQYF. The CDR3 coding sequence is TGTGCCAGCATTCCAGGGACAGGGAATTGGTGGGTGGATACGCAGTATTTT.

V is TRBV19 and J is TRBJ2-2; weak D call: TRBD1 (5 bases). The CDR3 has 15 amino acids. Germline CDR1 LNHDA, CDR2 SQIVND (reference sequence). V lost 4 bases and J 3 bases, leaving 12 bases between the germline ends. CDR3 amino acids: CASSTRTKDTGELFF. CDR3 nucleotides: TGTGCCAGTAGTACTCGGACAAAGGACACCGGGGAGCTGTTTTTT.

V usage is TRBV27 and J usage is TRBJ2-7; D gene ambiguous. Germline V CDR1 and CDR2: MNHEY, SMNVEV (reference sequence). CDR3 length equals 14 residues. V was shortened by 3 bases and J by 3 bases, with 12 bases between the two germline ends. CDR3 protein: CASSFSLGRYEQYV. CDR3 sequence (DNA): TGTGCCAGCAGTTTTTCCCTCGGGCGCTACGAGCAGTACGTC.

The V gene is TRBV7-8, the J gene TRBJ2-6; D gene uncertain. Trimming took 2 bases from V and 0 from J, leaving 11 bases between them. Germline CDR1 reads SGHVS; CDR2 reads FQNEAQ. This CDR3 contains 17 residues. In DNA form, the CDR3 reads TGTGCCAGCAGCTTAAGGCGAGCCCTCTCTGGGGCCAACGTCCTGACTTTC. Its translation is CASSLRRALSGANVLTF.

Details on this clonotype: One junction end does not reproduce the germline sequence, and a read error may be involved. The DNA of the CDR3 is TGTGCCAGCAGTTTTGGAAAGGGGCCGCTACTTTTT. As protein: CASSFGKGPLLF. The V call is TRBV27, the J call TRBJ1-1, with a weak D call TRBD1 (5 bases). The V gene's germline CDR1 is MNHEY and CDR2 SMNVEV (reference sequence). The CDR3 is 12 residues long.

This clonotype was detected a few times. The genes are TRBV4-1 and TRBJ1-1; D might be TRBD1 (5 bases). Trimming took 3 bases from V and 3 from J, leaving 14 bases between them. CDR1 is MGHRA, CDR2 YSYEKL, per germline. This CDR3 is 15 amino acids long. The CDR3 nucleotides read TGCGCCAGCAGCCAGCCCTCCAGGGTGGACACTGAAGCTTTCTTT. This gives the protein CASSQPSRVDTEAFF.

The table lists this clonotype with a few counts. V gene TRBV11-2 combines with J gene TRBJ2-1; either TRBD1 or TRBD2 may fit D (6 bases each). The CDR3 spans 17 residues. The ends were cut back, 4 bases at V and 4 bases at J, with 20 bases in the middle. CDR1 SGHAT and CDR2 FQNNGV come from the germline V gene. The CDR3 sequence is CASSSPFEGGTYNEQFF. Here the CDR3 DNA reads TGTGCCAGCAGCTCCCCTTTTGAGGGGGGAACGTACAATGAGCAGTTCTTC. Drawing the rest from reference TRBV11-2 and TRBJ2-1, the complete variable domain is EAGVAQSPRYKIIEKRQSVAFWCNPISGHATLYWYQQILGQGPKLLIQFQNNGVVDDSQLPKDRFSAERLKGVDSTLKIQPAKLEDSAVYLCASSSPFEGGTYNEQFFGPGTRLTVL.

V gene TRBV6-1 combines with J gene TRBJ2-3; 9 nucleotides match TRBD2. Trimming took 5 bases from V and 1 from J; bases not matched to a gene: 4. From germline, CDR1 is MNHNS and CDR2 SASEGT. This CDR3 comprises 15 residues. The DNA for the CDR3 is TGTGCCAGCAGTCTAGCGGGGTTCGGCACAGATACGCAGTATTTT. This codes for CASSLAGFGTDTQYF.

V and J are TRBV4-1 and TRBJ2-7; the D is unclear. Trimming took off 4 bases at V and 0 bases at J, with 16 bases between the two ends. This CDR3 has 16 amino acids. In germline, CDR1 is MGHRA, CDR2 YSYEKL. Written as DNA, the CDR3 is TGCGCCAGCAGCCGCTCTGTCGACGCCGGCTCCTACGAGCAGTACGTC. Translated: CASSRSVDAGSYEQYV.

Only a few counts were recorded for this clonotype. The V gene is TRBV5-5, the J gene TRBJ2-1; D is undetermined. The V gene's germline CDR1 is SGHKS and CDR2 YYEKEE (reference sequence). V was pared by 3 bases and J by 8 bases, with 12 bases between. The CDR3 spans 13 residues. In DNA, the CDR3 is TGTGCCAGCAGCTCTCGACATTTCCATGAGCAGTTCTTC. Protein product: CASSSRHFHEQFF.

The chain combines TRBV12-5 with TRBJ2-1, with TRBD2 matching over 8 bases. Unmatched junction bases numbered 0, after V lost 3 bases and J lost 2 bases. This CDR3 contains 14 residues. CDR1 is LGHNT and CDR2 is FRNRAP in the germline V gene. The CDR3 loop reads CASGFGGAYNEQFF. CDR3 sequence (DNA): TGTGCTAGTGGTTTCGGGGGGGCCTACAATGAGCAGTTCTTC.

The CDR3 nucleotides are TGCAGTGCTAGGGGGGGACAGGCGGTCAATGGCTACACCTTC. This codes for CSARGGQAVNGYTF. This chain uses TRBV20-1 with TRBJ1-2; TRBD1 matches at 8 bases. Looked up from germline, CDR1 is DFQATT and CDR2 is SNEGSKA (reference sequence). The CDR3 totals 14 residues. Trimming took 3 bases from V and 6 from J; bases not matched to a gene: 9.

This clonotype was observed many times. V is TRBV4-2 and J is TRBJ2-7, with 11 bases identical to TRBD1. Unmatched junction bases numbered 7, after V lost 0 bases and J lost 3 bases. Germline V gene sequence: CDR1 LGHNA, CDR2 YNFKEQ. The CDR3 length is 17 residues. CDR3 nucleotide sequence: TGTGCCAGCAGCCAAGAAGGAAGGGGGACAGGGGGCTACGAGCAGTACTTC. Translation gives CASSQEGRGTGGYEQYF.

V gene TRBV27 combines with J gene TRBJ2-5; 7 bases align to TRBD2. Germline lookup yields CDR1 MNHEY and CDR2 SMNVEV (reference sequence). V was pared by 5 bases and J by 4 bases, with 10 bases of the junction left unmatched. The CDR3 has 15 amino acids. CDR3 nucleotide sequence: TGTGCCAGCAGTCTGGGAGGGGCTGGCCCAGAGACCCAGTACTTC. This encodes CASSLGGAGPETQYF.

On this clonotype: Sequence at one end of the junction differs from germline and may be a read error. The genes are TRBV4-2 and TRBJ1-2; D is possibly TRBD1 (5 bases). Germline loops: CDR1 LGHNA, CDR2 YNFKEQ. The length of the CDR3 is 15 residues. The CDR3 region has the DNA TGTGCCAGCAGCCATGCTTCCGGGACCGACTATGGCTACGCCTTC. This gives the protein CASSHASGTDYGYAF.

This clonotype was counted only a few times. The J gene is TRBJ2-1, the V gene TRBV12-3 or TRBV12-4; the D is unclear. The V end lost 1 base, the J end lost 7 bases, and 8 bases lay between the germline ends. CDR3 length: 13 residues. The CDR3 here is CASSLGQWNEQFF. CDR3 nucleotide sequence: TGTGCCAGCAGTTTAGGGCAGTGGAATGAGCAGTTCTTC.

This clonotype was seen repeatedly, ten times or more. V gene TRBV7-8 combines with J gene TRBJ2-7, with D perhaps TRBD2 (6 bases). V lost 2 bases and J 3 bases, leaving 17 bases between the germline ends. CDR1 is SGHVS, CDR2 FQNEAQ, per germline. The CDR3 covers 16 residues. The CDR3 spells CASSLQEAGLHYEQYF. CDR3 bases: TGTGCCAGCAGCTTACAGGAGGCGGGGTTACACTACGAGCAGTACTTC.